These T cell receptor beta chains were read from a single sample in a study of blood T cell repertoires in COVID-19. Assay used: immunoSEQ multiplex PCR; TCRdb lists only in-frame clones, some missing. The sample carries about 96,000 clones, roughly 90% recorded once. The sample consisted of peripheral blood. The receptors here all came from a human donor with COVID-19, enrolled during active disease. The donor label of this sample is uncertain. Each CDR3 is given with its conserved first and last residue. D genes are given only for firm matches. Clone size, where shown, is once, few, many, or a class for clones that have expanded.

TRBJ2-5 TRBV25-1 . . TGTGCCAGCAGCGAGTCGGGGAGCTGGGTAGAGACCCAGTACTTC CASSESGSWVETQYF
TRBJ2-1 TRBV6-6 . . TGTGCCAGCAGTGCTGATGGGGCAGTTGTTGAGCAGTTCTTC CASSADGAVVEQFF
TRBJ1-5 TRBV6-5 TRBD1 . TGTGCCTCGTACAGGGGGGGGAGCAATCAGCCCCAGCATTTT CASYRGGSNQPQHF
TRBJ2-7 TRBV9 . . TGTGCCAGCAGCGTAGGTTACAGGATCACCTACGAGCAGTACTTC CASSVGYRITYEQYF
TRBJ1-6 TRBV5-5 TRBD1 . TGTGCCAGCAGCTTACAGGGGGGATTCTCCAATTCACCCCTCCACTTT CASSLQGGFSNSPLHF
TRBJ1-5 TRBV6-5 . few TGTGCCAGCACCCTGGCCAGGGGAAATCAGCCCCAGCATTTT CASTLARGNQPQHF
TRBJ1-1 TRBV6-6 . . TGTGCCAGCAGTTCCACAAGGACTGCGAACACTGAAGCTTTCTTT CASSSTRTANTEAFF
TRBJ1-1 TRBV18 . . TGTGCCAGCTCACCAGCGGGGAGGACTGAAGCTTTCTTT CASSPAGRTEAFF
TRBJ2-1 TRBV10-1 TRBD2 . TGCGCCAGCAGGCGGGGGAATGAGCAGTTCTTC CASRRGNEQFF
TRBJ2-3 TRBV12-5 TRBD2 . TGTGCTAGTGGTTTGGGCCGGACTAGCGGGGGTAGCACAGATACGCAGTATTTT CASGLGRTSGGSTDTQYF
TRBJ1-1 TRBV5-1 . . TGCGCCAGCAGCTTAACAGCCCTGAACACTGAAGCTTTCTTT CASSLTALNTEAFF
TRBJ1-1 TRBV6-6 . . TGTGCCAGCACCGTCGGCGGGAACACTGAAGCTTTCTTT CASTVGGNTEAFF
TRBJ2-5 TRBV4-1 . . TGCGCCAGCAGCCAAGATTGGCGGGCAGAGACCCAGTACTTC CASSQDWRAETQYF
TRBJ2-6 TRBV25-1 . . TGTGCCAGCAGTGAATTTTCGGGGGCCAACGTCCTGACTTTC CASSEFSGANVLTF
TRBJ2-2 TRBV30 . . TGTGCCTGGAGGGCGGATCAGCACACCGGGGAGCTGTTTTTT CAWRADQHTGELFF
TRBJ1-2 TRBV19 . . TGTGCCAGTAACTGGGGAGCGTCCAACTATGGCTACACCTTC CASNWGASNYGYTF
TRBJ2-1 TRBV29-1 . . TGCAGCGTTGAAGATCGACAGGGTGGAGGGGATGAGCAGTTCTTC CSVEDRQGGGDEQFF
TRBJ2-5 TRBV3-1/TRBV3-2 . . TGTGCCAGCAGCCTACAGGGCCCCACGGAGACCCAGTACTTC CASSLQGPTETQYF
TRBJ2-7 TRBV7-2 . . TGTGCCAGCAGCCCAGGGACTCGCCACGAGCAGTACTTC CASSPGTRHEQYF
TRBJ2-3 TRBV5-6 TRBD2 . TGTGCCAGCAGCTCCCAGACTAGCTGGCTGAGGACAGATACGCAGTATTTT CASSSQTSWLRTDTQYF
TRBJ2-3 TRBV10-1 TRBD2 . TGCGCCAGCAGTGGCCCCGCCGGGGCGGGAGGGCCGGGGTTTGGAGATACGCAGTATTTT CASSGPAGAGGPGFGDTQYF
TRBJ1-5 TRBV6-1 . . TGTGCCAGCAGTGAAACCAGGTCTCCTACCAATCAGCCCCAGCATTTT CASSETRSPTNQPQHF
TRBJ1-3 TRBV7-9 TRBD1 . TGTGCCAGCAGGGGTCCCGGGGACAGGGTGGCCTCTGGAAACACCATATATTTT CASRGPGDRVASGNTIYF
TRBJ2-7 TRBV21-1 . once TGTGCCAGCAGCAAAAAAAGGCGGGGGACCTACGAGCAGTACTTC CASSKKRRGTYEQYF
TRBJ2-7 TRBV13 TRBD2 . TGTGCCAGCAGCCCCGGGACTAAGTCCTACGAGCAGTACTTC CASSPGTKSYEQYF
TRBJ2-1 TRBV7-9 . . TGTGCCAGCAGCCCCCAGGGCTCCTACAATGAGCAGTTCTTC CASSPQGSYNEQFF
TRBJ1-4 TRBV18 . . TGTGCCAGCTCCCGGGGGACGGATGAAAAACTGTTTTTT CASSRGTDEKLFF
TRBJ1-2 TRBV9 . many TGTGCCAGCCGGGGAGAGACCCATACTCATAACTATGGCTACACCTTC CASRGETHTHNYGYTF
TRBJ2-7 TRBV5-1 TRBD2 . TGCGCCAGCAGCTTGATTAGCGGGGCCCAGGAGCAGTACTTC CASSLISGAQEQYF
TRBJ1-6 TRBV27 TRBD1 few TGTGCCAGCAGTTTAGACGACAGGGATGCGGCACCCCTCCACTTT CASSLDDRDAAPLHF
TRBJ1-5 TRBV2 . . TGTGCCAGCACCTATATTAGCAATCAGCCCCAGCATTTT CASTYISNQPQHF
TRBJ2-1 TRBV2 TRBD2 . TGTGCCAGCAGCCAGACTAGCGGTTACTTCAATGAGCAGTTCTTC CASSQTSGYFNEQFF
TRBJ1-1 TRBV27 . . TGTGCCAGCAGTTTCCACGGCGACATGAACACTGAAGCTTTCTTT CASSFHGDMNTEAFF
TRBJ1-1 TRBV6-5 . . TGTGCCAGCAGAGAGGGAGGGGGAGCTTTCTTT CASREGGGAFF
TRBJ2-7 TRBV9 . . TGTGCCAGCAGCCCACAAACAGTTACCTACGAGCAGTACTTC CASSPQTVTYEQYF
TRBJ2-1 TRBV14 TRBD2 . TGTGCCAGCAGCCCACTAGCGGGGCTGCGAAGGAGACATGAGCAGTTCTTC CASSPLAGLRRRHEQFF
TRBJ2-3 TRBV3-1/TRBV3-2 TRBD2 . TGTGCCAGCAGCCCATTATCGGGACTAGTCACAGATACGCAGTATTTT CASSPLSGLVTDTQYF
TRBJ1-1 TRBV6-6 TRBD1 . TGTGCCAGCAGTTACCGGACAGGGGTATCTGAAGCTTTCTTT CASSYRTGVSEAFF
TRBJ2-1 TRBV5-6 TRBD2 . TGTGCCAGCAGCCTAGGACTAGCGGGGTCGAATGAGCAGTTCTTC CASSLGLAGSNEQFF
TRBJ2-7 TRBV5-4 . . TGTGCCAGCAGCCCATTCGGGTCTCTGCAGTACTTC CASSPFGSLQYF
TRBJ2-3 TRBV6-5 TRBD1 . TGTGCCAGCAGAAGACAGGGGAGCGCAGATACGCAGTATTTT CASRRQGSADTQYF
TRBJ2-1 TRBV3-1/TRBV3-2 TRBD1 . TGTGCCAGCAGCCATACACCGGACAGGGGCAATGAGCAGTTCTTC CASSHTPDRGNEQFF
TRBJ2-7 TRBV19 TRBD1 . TGTGCCAGTAATCCCCGGGACAGTTCCTACGAGCAGTACTTC CASNPRDSSYEQYF
TRBJ1-5 TRBV5-1 . few TGCGCCAGCAGCTTAGGGCAGGGAAGCAATCAGCCCCAGCATTTT CASSLGQGSNQPQHF
TRBJ1-2 TRBV10-3 TRBD1 . TGTGCCATCAGTGCCTGGACAGGGCCTCTCTATGGCTACACCTTC CAISAWTGPLYGYTF
TRBJ2-2 TRBV5-1 TRBD1 . TGCGCCAGCAGCCTAGGACAGGAGAACACCGGGGAGCTGTTTTTT CASSLGQENTGELFF
TRBJ1-2 TRBV18 . . TGTGCCAGCTCACCGGCAGGGGCCGGCTATGGCTACACCTTC CASSPAGAGYGYTF
TRBJ2-3 TRBV11-2 . . TGTGCCAGCAGCACCGAATTGGAGGATACGCAGTATTTT CASSTELEDTQYF
TRBJ1-2 TRBV6-5 . . TGTGCCAGCAGCCCCTCCAGGGGTGATCATGGCTACACCTTC CASSPSRGDHGYTF
TRBJ1-4 TRBV25-1 TRBD1 . TGTGCCAGCAGGGGACAGGCTAATGAAAAACTGTTTTTT CASRGQANEKLFF
TRBJ2-7 TRBV11-2 . . TGTGCCAGCAGCTCGTCATCGGGGGTCTACGAGCAGTACTTC CASSSSSGVYEQYF
TRBJ1-5 TRBV15 TRBD1 . TGTGCCACCGGACCGGGACAGGGGTTTAGTCAGCCCCAGCATTTT CATGPGQGFSQPQHF